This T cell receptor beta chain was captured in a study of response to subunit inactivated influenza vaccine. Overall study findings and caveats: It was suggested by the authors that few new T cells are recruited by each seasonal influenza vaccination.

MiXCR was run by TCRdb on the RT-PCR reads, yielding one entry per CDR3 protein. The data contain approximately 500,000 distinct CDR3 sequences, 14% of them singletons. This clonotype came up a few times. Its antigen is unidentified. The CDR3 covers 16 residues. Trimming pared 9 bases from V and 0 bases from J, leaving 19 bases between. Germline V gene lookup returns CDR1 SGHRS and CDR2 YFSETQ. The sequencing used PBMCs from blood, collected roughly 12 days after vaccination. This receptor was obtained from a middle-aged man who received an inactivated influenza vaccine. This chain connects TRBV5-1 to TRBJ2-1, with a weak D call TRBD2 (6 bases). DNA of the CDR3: TGCGCCACGGGGGTGGCAAGTTCTATCTCCTACAATGAGCAGTTCTTC. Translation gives CATGVASSISYNEQFF.